These 31 T cell receptor beta chains were all obtained from the same sample, sequenced in a study of blood T cells in healthy people across ages. Together with a sample-barcoded 5' primer, a J-beta primer mix was included in a second PCR lasting about 7 to 11 cycles. TCRdb itself ran the 5' RACE reads through MiXCR, one entry per CDR3 protein. The data contain 1.2 million to 1.5 million distinct CDR3 sequences, 42% of them seen just once; the ten biggest clones take up roughly 7.9%. The sample was blood. The receptors here all came from a woman younger than 30 in good health.

This sequence joins TRBV12-3 or TRBV12-4 and TRBJ2-7, with D possibly TRBD1 on 6 matching bases. The CDR3 extends over 14 amino acids. Trimming stripped 1 base from V and 5 bases from J, with 12 bases between. The chain's CDR3 is CASSLEQGKDEQYF. CDR3 DNA sequence: TGTGCCAGCAGTTTAGAACAGGGCAAAGACGAGCAGTACTTC.

Concerning this clonotype itself: Sequence at one end of the junction differs from germline and may be a read error. V usage is TRBV20-1 and J usage is TRBJ1-1; TRBD1 aligns across 10 bases. The CDR3 consists of 15 residues. CDR1 DFQATT and CDR2 SNEGSKA come from the germline V gene (reference sequence). CDR3 in amino acids: CSDRVEGQGSTEAFF. CDR3 DNA sequence: TGCAGTGATAGAGTGGAGGGACAGGGGAGCACTGAAGCTTTCTTT.

This clonotype turned up a few times. The chain has TRBV13 and TRBJ2-3; TRBD2 matches at 15 bases. Trimming took 5 bases from V and 5 from J; bases not matched to a gene: 5. Germline-derived CDR1 and CDR2 are PRHDT and FYEKMQ (reference sequence). There are 16 residues in the CDR3. CDR3 sequence (DNA): TGTGCCAGCAGCGGGGGACTAGCGGGGGGCGGAGATACGCAGTATTTT. Its translation: CASSGGLAGGGDTQYF. The full variable domain, completed using reference TRBV13 and TRBJ2-3, is AAGVIQSPRHLIKEKRETATLKCYPIPRHDTVYWYQQGPGQDPQFLISFYEKMQSDKGSIPDRFSAQQFSDYHSELNMSSLELGDSALYFCASSGGLAGGGDTQYFGPGTRLTVL.

The chain is built from TRBV3-1 and TRBJ2-1, with 8 bases that match TRBD2. Germline V CDR1 and CDR2: LGHDT, YNNKEL (reference sequence). J lost 5 bases, V lost 0 bases, and 6 bases had no gene match. The CDR3 covers 16 residues. The CDR3 is CASSQEDSGAHNEQFF. The CDR3 nucleotides are TGTGCCAGCAGCCAAGAGGATAGCGGGGCCCACAATGAGCAGTTCTTC.

This chain links TRBV2 with TRBJ2-2; 9 bases map to TRBD1. Germline V gives CDR1 SNHLY, CDR2 FYNNEI. The trim removed 6 bases at V and 6 bases at J, leaving 8 bases unmatched. The CDR3 sequence is 15 residues long. This chain's CDR3 is CASSSGQGIAGELFF. In nucleotides, the CDR3 is TGTGCCAGCAGCTCAGGACAGGGGATTGCCGGGGAGCTGTTTTTT.

This clonotype was observed a few times. As DNA, the CDR3 is TGCAGTGCCCCAGGGAACGCGGGTCTTGACTACGAGCAGTACTTC. It yields the protein CSAPGNAGLDYEQYF. This rearrangement joins TRBV20-1 to TRBJ2-7; perhaps D is TRBD1 or TRBD2 (5 bases each). V dropped 6 bases and J dropped 3 bases, with 21 bases sitting between them. Germline V gene lookup returns CDR1 DFQATT and CDR2 SNEGSKA (reference sequence). The CDR3 sequence is 15 residues long.

The genes are TRBV7-3 and TRBJ1-1; unclear D gene. The CDR3 spans 12 residues. CDR1 SGHTA and CDR2 FQGTGA come from the germline V gene. Trimming left V 6 bases short and J 10 bases short, with 15 bases between. CDR3 sequence: CASSLTGGAAFF. The CDR3 DNA sequence: TGTGCCAGCAGTCTAACGGGAGGCGCAGCTTTCTTT.

The table lists this clonotype with a count of one. J is TRBJ2-3 and V is TRBV5-6; maybe TRBD1 (6 bases). CDR3 length: 17 residues. V was trimmed by 4 bases and J by 4 bases, leaving 22 bases between them. From germline, CDR1 is SGHDT and CDR2 YYEEEE. DNA for the CDR3: TGTGCCAGCAGCCTCGAATGGGACACCTCGATCGCAGATACGCAGTATTTT. It translates to CASSLEWDTSIADTQYF.

The V gene is TRBV2, the J gene TRBJ1-5; no reliable D call. V lost 10 bases and J 2 bases, leaving 15 bases between the germline ends. Germline CDR1 and CDR2: SNHLY and FYNNEI. This CDR3 spans 14 amino acids. The CDR3 region is CATRRYLGNQPQHF. The DNA of the CDR3 is TGTGCCACCAGGAGGTATCTCGGCAATCAGCCCCAGCATTTT. Variable domain in full (rest from reference TRBV2 and TRBJ1-5): EPEVTQTPSHQVTQMGQEVILRCVPISNHLYFYWYRQILGQKVEFLVSFYNNEISEKSEIFDDQFSVERPDGSNFTLKIRSTKLEDSAMYFCATRRYLGNQPQHFGDGTRLSIL.

The DNA for the CDR3 is TGCGCCAGCAGCTTGGCCAGGGGGCCTCCGAAGGGCCCTACATCCTACGAGCAGTACTTC. As protein: CASSLARGPPKGPTSYEQYF. The chain links TRBV5-1 to TRBJ2-7; TRBD1 aligns across 8 bases. Germline V gene sequence: CDR1 SGHRS, CDR2 YFSETQ. The CDR3 runs 20 residues. The ends lost 0 bases at V and 1 base at J; junction bases unmatched: 18.

This clonotype was observed a handful of times. The chain carries TRBV20-1 and TRBJ2-7; D tentatively fits TRBD1 or TRBD2 (6 bases each). V was pared by 5 bases and J by 1 base, with 18 bases between. Germline CDR1 reads DFQATT; CDR2 reads SNEGSKA (reference sequence). The CDR3 runs 15 residues. CDR3 region: CSARWVGGSSYEQYF. The CDR3 region has the DNA TGCAGTGCTCGGTGGGTGGGGGGCTCTTCCTACGAGCAGTACTTC.

This chain joins TRBV5-1 and TRBJ1-5; 7 bases are a match to TRBD1. Germline values: CDR1 SGHRS, CDR2 YFSETQ. The CDR3 covers 14 residues. The trim removed 4 bases at V and 8 bases at J, leaving 9 bases unmatched. The CDR3 here is CASSAQGSGEPQHF. CDR3 nucleotide sequence: TGCGCCAGCAGCGCACAGGGGTCCGGAGAGCCCCAGCATTTT.

This sequence joins TRBV6-1 and TRBJ2-6; a weak D match, TRBD1 (9 bases). Deletions cut 7 bases from V and 0 bases from J, with 25 bases between. Germline lookup yields CDR1 MNHNS and CDR2 SASEGT. The CDR3 is 20 residues long. The CDR3 loop is CASKKSGGQGLFSGANVLTF. The CDR3 region has the DNA TGTGCCAGCAAAAAAAGCGGGGGACAGGGCCTCTTCTCTGGGGCCAACGTCCTGACTTTC.

The chain uses TRBV10-3 and TRBJ1-5; D is unclear. There are 15 residues in the CDR3. The V gene lost 0 bases and the J gene lost 7 bases, with 13 bases spanning the gap. The germline gives CDR1 ENHRY, CDR2 SYGVKD. CDR3 protein: CAISESAGPGQPQHF. As DNA, the CDR3 is TGTGCCATCAGTGAGTCAGCTGGGCCTGGGCAGCCCCAGCATTTT.

V usage is TRBV9 and J usage is TRBJ2-1; 7 bases map to TRBD1. In germline, CDR1 is SGDLS, CDR2 YYNGEE. With 2 bases clipped from V and 3 bases from J, the junction kept 8 bases outside the gene matches. This CDR3 has 16 residues. Here the CDR3 reads CASSVDRVVSYNEQFF. The CDR3 DNA sequence: TGTGCCAGCAGCGTCGACAGGGTTGTCAGCTACAATGAGCAGTTCTTC.

The chain recombines TRBV11-2 with TRBJ1-2; 10 bases align to TRBD1. The V gene's germline CDR1 is SGHAT and CDR2 FQNNGV. This CDR3 is 18 amino acids long. The trim removed 4 bases at V and 0 bases at J, leaving 11 bases unmatched. CDR3 amino acids: CASSSLGTGAIPNYGYTF. Written as DNA, the CDR3 is TGTGCCAGCAGCTCACTCGGGACAGGGGCCATCCCTAACTATGGCTACACCTTC.

The chain uses TRBV20-1 and TRBJ1-2; 8 bases line up with TRBD1. V lost 6 bases, J lost 8 bases, and 5 bases stayed unmatched. This CDR3 is built from 11 residues. CDR1 and CDR2 (germline): DFQATT, SNEGSKA (reference sequence). The CDR3 DNA is TGCAGTGCCCCGGACAGGGAAGGCTACACCTTC. As protein: CSAPDREGYTF.

The sample holds a few counts of this clonotype. The chain has TRBV6-2 or TRBV6-3 and TRBJ2-5, with 9 bases identical to TRBD2. The junction had 9 bases not matched to a gene; V was cut back by 3 bases and J by 4 bases. Germline V gives CDR1 MNHEY, CDR2 SVGEGT. This CDR3 comprises 16 residues. The DNA of the CDR3 is TGTGCCAGCAGTTATCACGTAGGCGGGGGGGGAGAGACCCAGTACTTC. The encoded protein is CASSYHVGGGGETQYF.

This clonotype was seen a handful of times. V gene TRBV20-1 combines with J gene TRBJ2-4, with 12 bases that match TRBD1. V lost 6 bases and J lost 3; bases outside the gene matches: 3. Germline lookup yields CDR1 DFQATT and CDR2 SNEGSKA (reference sequence). The CDR3 is 14 amino acids. The CDR3 DNA sequence: TGCAGTGCCGGGACAGGGGGCCGCAAAAACATTCAGTACTTC. Encoded protein: CSAGTGGRKNIQYF.

The chain uses TRBV7-2 and TRBJ2-5, with a tentative D call TRBD2 (7 bases). There are 14 residues in the CDR3. Trimming removed 8 bases from V and 5 bases from J, with 18 bases in between. The germline V gene has CDR1 SGHTA and CDR2 FQGNSA. Here the CDR3 reads CASRFPGGRETQYF. As DNA, the CDR3 is TGTGCCAGCCGATTTCCGGGGGGCAGGGAGACCCAGTACTTC.

In its sample, this clonotype was seen a few times. The V call is TRBV7-9, the J call TRBJ2-7; unclear D gene. V was trimmed by 4 bases and J by 0 bases, leaving 7 bases between them. Germline lookup yields CDR1 SEHNR and CDR2 FQNEAQ (reference sequence). There are 13 residues in the CDR3. Written as DNA, the CDR3 is TGTGCCAGCAGCTCCCAGGACTCCTACGAGCAGTACTTC. The encoded protein is CASSSQDSYEQYF.

The chain has TRBV25-1 and TRBJ2-7; possibly TRBD1 or TRBD2 for D (6 bases each). This CDR3 has 12 amino acids. V gave up 7 bases and J gave up 6 bases, with 13 bases separating them. CDR1 MGHDK and CDR2 SYGVNS come from the germline V gene. The CDR3 coding sequence is TGTGCCAGCACCGGGGGCCTGATCGAGCAGTACTTC. Protein sequence: CASTGGLIEQYF.

The V gene is TRBV4-1, the J gene TRBJ2-1; 9 bases are a match to TRBD2. This CDR3 has 16 amino acids. The germline V gene has CDR1 MGHRA and CDR2 YSYEKL. J gave up 10 bases and V 0 bases, and 10 bases lay outside the gene matches. CDR3: CASSQDLREGLGEQFF. The DNA of the CDR3 is TGCGCCAGCAGCCAAGATCTGCGGGAGGGCCTAGGCGAGCAGTTCTTC.

The chain has TRBV27 and TRBJ2-1; 12 bases fit TRBD2. CDR1 and CDR2 (germline): MNHEY, SMNVEV (reference sequence). CDR3 length: 20 residues. Trimming took 4 bases from V and 0 from J; bases not matched to a gene: 13. The DNA of the CDR3 is TGTGCCAGCAGTTCCTGGACCGGGACTAGCGGGCCGAGCTCCTACAATGAGCAGTTCTTC. This encodes CASSSWTGTSGPSSYNEQFF.

The rearrangement uses TRBV29-1 and TRBJ2-3; the match to TRBD2 covers 10 bases. This CDR3 spans 17 amino acids. After removal of 3 bases from V and 0 bases from J, the junction contained 9 bases not matched to a gene. Per the germline V gene, CDR1 is SQVTM and CDR2 is ANQGSEA. This CDR3 reads CSVEFLAGVASTDTQYF. The DNA of the CDR3 is TGCAGCGTTGAGTTCCTAGCGGGAGTAGCTAGCACAGATACGCAGTATTTT.

This clonotype appeared a few times. The chain has TRBV20-1 and TRBJ2-3; 8 nucleotides match TRBD2. The CDR3 length is 17 residues. The germline CDR1 and CDR2 sequences are DFQATT and SNEGSKA (reference sequence). V was pared by 0 bases and J by 4 bases, with 12 bases of the junction left unmatched. As DNA, the CDR3 is TGCAGTGCTAGAGATCTTAGGCGGGAGGTTAGGGCAGATACGCAGTATTTT. This sequence encodes CSARDLRREVRADTQYF.

The rearrangement uses TRBV7-9 and TRBJ2-5, with D perhaps matching TRBD1 (6 bases). The CDR3 is 15 amino acids. The germline V and J ends were trimmed by 5 bases and 5 bases, with 18 bases remaining between them. Germline CDR1 SEHNR, CDR2 FQNEAQ (reference sequence). CDR3 in amino acids: CASSPGTNLMETQYF. The CDR3 coding sequence is TGTGCCAGCAGCCCCGGGACAAACTTGATGGAGACCCAGTACTTC.

This clonotype was picked up a small number of times. The genes are TRBV2 and TRBJ2-4, with 9 bases aligning to TRBD2. The CDR3 is made up of 12 amino acids. V dropped 6 bases and J dropped 6; count of bases not matched to a gene: 0. In germline, CDR1 is SNHLY, CDR2 FYNNEI. The CDR3 sequence: CASRLAGNIQYF. CDR3 bases: TGTGCCAGCAGACTAGCGGGAAACATTCAGTACTTC.

The V call is TRBV5-6, the J call TRBJ1-4; possible D gene TRBD1, 6 bases. The CDR3 spans 17 residues. The V gene's germline CDR1 is SGHDT and CDR2 YYEEEE. The V end was cut by 0 bases, the J end by 6 bases, with 18 bases between. CDR3 residues: CASSLVQGAGLDEKLFF. As DNA, the CDR3 is TGTGCCAGCAGCTTGGTACAGGGCGCAGGTCTTGATGAAAAACTGTTTTTT.

The gene calls are TRBV7-9 and TRBJ1-4; weak D call: TRBD1 (6 bases). Germline CDR1 reads SEHNR; CDR2 reads FQNEAQ (reference sequence). Trimming removed 1 base at V and 8 bases at J, with 8 bases between. The CDR3 extends over 13 amino acids. The CDR3 bases are TGTGCCAGCAGCTTAGTACAGGGAGAAAAACTGTTTTTT. As protein: CASSLVQGEKLFF.

This clonotype was counted a few times. V and J are TRBV20-1 and TRBJ2-3; D is perhaps TRBD1 (5 bases). The V gene's germline CDR1 is DFQATT and CDR2 SNEGSKA (reference sequence). The V end lost 6 bases, the J end lost 5 bases, and 21 bases lay between the germline ends. The CDR3 runs 15 residues. CDR3 in amino acids: CSAPTVGVAGDTQYF. The CDR3, as DNA: TGCAGTGCCCCCACTGTAGGGGTTGCCGGAGATACGCAGTATTTT.